A selection of T cell receptor beta chains follows, all from one sample in a study of blood T cell repertoires in COVID-19. Profiled with immunoSEQ multiplex PCR; TCRdb holds only in-frame clones, not every one. The sample includes around 230,000 clones, 87% of them seen just once. The specimen sequenced was peripheral blood. The receptors stem from a man in his 60s who had recovered from COVID-19. Both conserved end residues are part of each CDR3. Fields, in order: V gene, J gene, D gene, clone size, CDR3 DNA, CDR3 protein. D genes are given only for firm matches. Rows give clone size only sometimes, using once, few, many, or a class for an expanded clone.

TRBV15	TRBJ1-6	-	once	TGTGCCACCAGCCCCCGGGACACCCGTAATTCACCCCTCCACTTT	CATSPRDTRNSPLHF
TRBV15	TRBJ2-7	-	once	TGTGCCACCAGCAGAATTCGGGGGATCTACGAGCAGTACTTC	CATSRIRGIYEQYF
TRBV19	TRBJ1-5	TRBD1	-	TGTGCCAGTAGCGACAGGGCGGCTCAGCCCCAGCATTTT	CASSDRAAQPQHF
TRBV3-1/TRBV3-2	TRBJ2-2	-	-	TGTGCCAGCAGCCTTCGGGGGAGCACCGGGGAGCTGTTTTTT	CASSLRGSTGELFF
TRBV30	TRBJ1-6	-	few	TGTGCCTGGAGTTCTGACACCGGAAATTATAATTCACCCCTCCACTTT	CAWSSDTGNYNSPLHF
TRBV24-1	TRBJ1-2	-	-	TGTGCCTCGATGAGGGGGACGGTTAACTATGGCTACACCTTC	CASMRGTVNYGYTF
TRBV27	TRBJ2-7	-	-	TGTGCCAGCAGTGCAATCGAGGGGACTTCTGCCTACGAGCAGTACTTC	CASSAIEGTSAYEQYF
TRBV18	TRBJ1-5	-	-	TGTGCCAGCTCACCGGCTCCGACAGGAGATAATAGCAATCAGCCCCAGCATTTT	CASSPAPTGDNSNQPQHF
TRBV15	TRBJ2-3	TRBD2	-	TGTGCCACCAGCAGAGGGTCGACTAGCTCCCTACAAGATACGCAGTATTTT	CATSRGSTSSLQDTQYF
TRBV2	TRBJ1-2	-	-	TGTGCCAGCTTAGGTTTAAAGCAGCGGCAGGCCGTCTATGGCTACACCTTC	CASLGLKQRQAVYGYTF
TRBV7-9	TRBJ1-1	-	-	TGTGCCAGCAGCTTCTCTACCCCCGACAGCGTCTTT	CASSFSTPDSVF
TRBV7-9	TRBJ2-3	TRBD1	-	TGTGCCAGCAGCTGGGGTGACAGGGGGCTTGGAGATACGCAGTATTTT	CASSWGDRGLGDTQYF
TRBV5-1	TRBJ2-2	-	-	TGCGCCAGCAGCTTGGGGCTACAGGGAGCGAACACCGGGGAGCTGTTTTTT	CASSLGLQGANTGELFF
TRBV5-8	TRBJ1-2	-	-	TGTGCCAGCAGCTTGTTAGTTCTCACCTTC	CASSLLVLTF
TRBV9	TRBJ2-1	TRBD2	-	TGTGCCAGCAGCGCCCTAGCGGGGGCGTACAATGAGCAGTTCTTC	CASSALAGAYNEQFF
TRBV4-2	TRBJ2-3	TRBD2	-	TGTGCCAGCAGCCAAGAGGCCAGCGGGGGGGCCAGGGGCACAGATACGCAGTATTTT	CASSQEASGGARGTDTQYF
TRBV6-6	TRBJ1-1	-	-	TGTGCCAGCGGATACAGGGATGGGGACACTGAAGCTTTCTTT	CASGYRDGDTEAFF
TRBV3-1/TRBV3-2	TRBJ1-4	-	once	TGTGCCAGCAGCCCTCCAGGGCCTATGTACGAAAAACTGTTTTTT	CASSPPGPMYEKLFF
TRBV5-4	TRBJ2-5	TRBD2	-	TGTGCCAGCAGCCTAGCGGGGGGGTTCCAAGAGACCCAGTACTTC	CASSLAGGFQETQYF
TRBV6-1	TRBJ2-1	TRBD2	-	TGTGCCAGCAGTGAAGGACTAGCGGGGACGGAGTTCTTC	CASSEGLAGTEFF
TRBV11-2	TRBJ1-1	-	-	TGTGCCAGCAGCTGGGAGGGCATAGGAGTGAACACTGAAGCTTTCTTT	CASSWEGIGVNTEAFF
TRBV5-4	TRBJ1-1	TRBD1	-	TGTGCCAGCAGCTTGGACCCACAGGGGGTTAACACTGAAGCTTTCTTT	CASSLDPQGVNTEAFF
TRBV5-1	TRBJ1-6	TRBD1	-	TGCGCCAGCAGCGCGGGACAGAGACTAAGCTCCTATAATTCACCCCTCCACTTT	CASSAGQRLSSYNSPLHF
TRBV18	TRBJ1-2	-	-	TGTGCCAGCTCAGAAAGGACAGCTATCTACTATGGCTACACCTTC	CASSERTAIYYGYTF
TRBV14	TRBJ1-3	TRBD1	-	TGTGCCAGCAGCCGATACCCCGGACAGGACGAAGGAAACACCATATATTTT	CASSRYPGQDEGNTIYF
TRBV19	TRBJ1-3	-	-	TGTGCCAGTAACCGACAGATCTCTGGAAACACCATATATTTT	CASNRQISGNTIYF
TRBV30	TRBJ1-4	-	-	TGTGCCCACTCAGGTGCGACTAATGAAAAACTGTTTTTT	CAHSGATNEKLFF
TRBV19	TRBJ1-6	-	-	TGTGCCAGTAGTATCGCGGCCAGGCGGGGAGATTCACCCCTCCACTTT	CASSIAARRGDSPLHF
TRBV6-5	TRBJ2-7	-	once	TGTGCCAGCAGTTCTCAGGGGACGATTTACGAGCAGTACTTC	CASSSQGTIYEQYF
TRBV7-9	TRBJ2-2	-	-	TGTGCCAGCAGCCCTAGATCCGGGGAGCTGTTTTTT	CASSPRSGELFF
TRBV21-1	TRBJ2-7	-	few	TGTGCCAGCAGTGAACTAGCGGGGGGGCCTTGCCACGAGCAGTACTTC	CASSELAGGPCHEQYF
TRBV11-2	TRBJ2-5	TRBD2	-	TGTGCCAGCAGCTTTGGGACTAGCGGGGGGAAACAAGAGACCCAGTACTTC	CASSFGTSGGKQETQYF
TRBV30	TRBJ1-1	-	once	TGTGCCTGGAAGGGGGGGCCGGCTGAAGCTTTCTTT	CAWKGGPAEAFF
TRBV24-1	TRBJ2-2	-	once	TGTGCCACCAGTGATTTAGTGGCTCAGGGTAACACCGGGGAGCTGTTTTTT	CATSDLVAQGNTGELFF
TRBV29-1	TRBJ1-4	TRBD1	-	TGCAGCGTCCCGGGACAGGGAGAAGAAAAACTGTTTTTT	CSVPGQGEEKLFF
TRBV5-1	TRBJ1-4	-	-	TGCGCCAGCAGCTTGGCCCCTCCGGGTAATGAAAAACTGTTTTTT	CASSLAPPGNEKLFF
TRBV7-9	TRBJ2-7	TRBD2	-	TGTGCCAGCAGCTTCGGGGGGGGACGCTCCTACGAGCAGTACTTC	CASSFGGGRSYEQYF
TRBV27	TRBJ2-2	TRBD1	-	TGTGCCAGCAGTGGCTCTTTGACAGGGGTCACCGGGGAGCTGTTTTTT	CASSGSLTGVTGELFF
TRBV11-2	TRBJ1-4	TRBD1	-	TGTGCCAGCAGCCAATCAGGGGGTAAATCAACTAATGAAAAACTGTTTTTT	CASSQSGGKSTNEKLFF
TRBV4-1	TRBJ1-2	-	-	TGCGCCAGCAGCCTAGGTACAGGGAATCGGGGCGGCTACACCTTC	CASSLGTGNRGGYTF
TRBV5-6	TRBJ1-2	-	few	TGTGCCAGCAGCTTGTGGAGGGGTCGGGGTCGGGGTGTCTATGGCTACACCTTC	CASSLWRGRGRGVYGYTF
TRBV4-2	TRBJ1-6	TRBD1	-	TGTGCCAGCAGCCAAGATTCGGACAGGGTTAGTTCACCCCTCCACTTT	CASSQDSDRVSSPLHF
TRBV28	TRBJ2-5	TRBD2	-	TGTGCCAGCAGTGGGGGTGGTAGCGGGGGGACGTACCAAGAGACCCAGTACTTC	CASSGGGSGGTYQETQYF
TRBV9	TRBJ1-1	-	once	TGTGCCAGCAGCGTGAGGTATGCGGACACTGAAGCTTTCTTT	CASSVRYADTEAFF
TRBV4-1	TRBJ2-3	-	-	TGCGCCAGCAGCCAAGATAATTGGGCGGGCGCGGATACGCAGTATTTT	CASSQDNWAGADTQYF
TRBV28	TRBJ1-2	-	few	TGTGCCAGCAAGAGGGACTCTAACTATGGCTACACCTTC	CASKRDSNYGYTF
TRBV9	TRBJ2-3	-	-	TGTGCCAGCAGCGTGGCAGCTGCGGGATTTACAGATACGCAGTATTTT	CASSVAAAGFTDTQYF
TRBV28	TRBJ1-5	TRBD1	-	TGTGCCAGCAGCGCGGACAGGGCCCGAGGGCCCCAGCATTTT	CASSADRARGPQHF
TRBV10-2	TRBJ2-7	TRBD1	-	TGCGCCAGCACCATGATGACAGGGAGCTCCTACGAGCAGTACTTC	CASTMMTGSSYEQYF
TRBV7-9	TRBJ2-5	-	-	TGTGCCAGCAGCTATTTGTTGGGGGGTACCCAGTACTTC	CASSYLLGGTQYF
TRBV18	TRBJ1-2	TRBD1	-	TGTGCCAGCTCATCCGGGACAGCGATCTATGGCTACACCTTC	CASSSGTAIYGYTF
TRBV27	TRBJ2-2	-	-	TGTGCCAGCAGTTTTTGGGGGCAGGGGAACACCGGGGAGCTGTTTTTT	CASSFWGQGNTGELFF
TRBV27	TRBJ2-1	-	-	TGTGCCAGCAGTTCAATACAGGGTAATGGACTCGGTGAGCAGTTCTTC	CASSSIQGNGLGEQFF
TRBV3-1/TRBV3-2	TRBJ2-2	TRBD1	-	TGTGCCAGCAGCCAAGAGGGACAGGGGGGAGCCGGGGAGCTGTTTTTT	CASSQEGQGGAGELFF